This T cell receptor beta chain was recovered during a study of shared T cell receptors in the human thymus. CDR1 is SGHRS and CDR2 is YFSETQ in the germline V gene. The CDR3 extends over 15 amino acids. Trimming stripped 1 base from V and 6 bases from J, with 15 bases between. The table came from immunoSEQ multiplex PCR; TCRdb's copy has only in-frame clones and leaves some out. Among approximately 580,000 clones, 75% to 85% were seen once, and the ten largest hold about 0.013%. The same sample was also studied in work on human thymus T cells. That report notes: Having corrective surgery for congenital heart defects, healthy Finnish infants were the ones who donated. Thymic resections from corrective heart surgery supplied the tissue. Use of V and J genes seemed skewed within the thymic and blood repertoires. Unrelated individuals had highly overlapping thymic repertoires, as reported in related research.

The sample comprised thymocytes. The rearrangement uses TRBV5-1 and TRBJ2-3; D is uncertain. The TCR comes from a boy in the first two years of life with a congenital heart defect. For the CDR3, the DNA is TGCGCCAGCAGCTTGTCCTTACTCGCGAGGGATACGCAGTATTTT. It is translated as CASSLSLLARDTQYF.